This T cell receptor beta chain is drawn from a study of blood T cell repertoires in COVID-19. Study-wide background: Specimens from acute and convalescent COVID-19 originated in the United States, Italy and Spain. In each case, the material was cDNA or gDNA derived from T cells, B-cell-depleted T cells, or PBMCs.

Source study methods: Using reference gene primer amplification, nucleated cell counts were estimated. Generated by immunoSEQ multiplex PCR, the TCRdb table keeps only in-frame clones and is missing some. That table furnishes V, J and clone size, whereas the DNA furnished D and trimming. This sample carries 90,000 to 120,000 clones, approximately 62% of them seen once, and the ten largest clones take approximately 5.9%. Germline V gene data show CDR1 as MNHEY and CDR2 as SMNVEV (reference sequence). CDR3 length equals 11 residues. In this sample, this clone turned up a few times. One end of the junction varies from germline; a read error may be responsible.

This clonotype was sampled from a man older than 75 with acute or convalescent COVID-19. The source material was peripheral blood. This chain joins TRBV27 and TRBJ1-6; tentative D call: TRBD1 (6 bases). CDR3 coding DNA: TGCCCCCAGGGGACTAATTCACCCCTCCACTTT. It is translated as CPQGTNSPLHF.